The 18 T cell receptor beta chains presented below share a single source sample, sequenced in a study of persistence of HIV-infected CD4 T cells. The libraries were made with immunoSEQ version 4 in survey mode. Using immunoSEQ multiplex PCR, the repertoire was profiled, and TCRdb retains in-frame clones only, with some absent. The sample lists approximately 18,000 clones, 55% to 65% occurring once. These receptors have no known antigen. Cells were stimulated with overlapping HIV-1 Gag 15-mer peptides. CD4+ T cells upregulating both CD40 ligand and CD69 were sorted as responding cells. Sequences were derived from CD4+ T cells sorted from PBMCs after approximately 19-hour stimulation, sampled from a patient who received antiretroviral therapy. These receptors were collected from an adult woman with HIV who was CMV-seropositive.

The CDR3 DNA follows: TGTGCCAGCAGCCAGGGCCCGATGGAGACCCAGTACTTC. Translating it yields CASSQGPMETQYF. The rearrangement joins TRBV14 to TRBJ2-5; no definite D call. V lost 3 bases and J lost 5, with 10 bases in between. CDR1 is SGHDN, CDR2 FVKESK, per germline. This CDR3 has 13 residues.

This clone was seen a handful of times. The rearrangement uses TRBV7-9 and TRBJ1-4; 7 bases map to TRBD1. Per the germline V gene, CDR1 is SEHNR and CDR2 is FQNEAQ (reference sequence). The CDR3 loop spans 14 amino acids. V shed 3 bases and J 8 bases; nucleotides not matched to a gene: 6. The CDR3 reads CASSFGQEVEKLFF. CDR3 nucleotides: TGTGCCAGCAGCTTCGGACAGGAGGTCGAAAAACTGTTTTTT. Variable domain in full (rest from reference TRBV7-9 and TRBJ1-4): DTGVSQNPRHKITKRGQNVTFRCDPISEHNRLYWYRQTLGQGPEFLTYFQNEAQLEKSRLLSDRFSAERPKGSFSTLEIQRTEQGDSAMYLCASSFGQEVEKLFFGSGTQLSVL.

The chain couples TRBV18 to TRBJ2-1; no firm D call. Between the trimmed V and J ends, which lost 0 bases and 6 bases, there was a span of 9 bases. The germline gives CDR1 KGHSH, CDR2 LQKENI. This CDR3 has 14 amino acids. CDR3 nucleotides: TGTGCCAGCTCACCACCCAGTCCGAGCAATGAGCAGTTCTTC. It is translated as CASSPPSPSNEQFF. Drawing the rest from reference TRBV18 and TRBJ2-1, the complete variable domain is NAGVMQNPRHLVRRRGQEARLRCSPMKGHSHVYWYRQLPEEGLKFMVYLQKENIIDESGMPKERFSAEFPKEGPSILRIQQVVRGDSAAYFCASSPPSPSNEQFFGPGTRLTVL.

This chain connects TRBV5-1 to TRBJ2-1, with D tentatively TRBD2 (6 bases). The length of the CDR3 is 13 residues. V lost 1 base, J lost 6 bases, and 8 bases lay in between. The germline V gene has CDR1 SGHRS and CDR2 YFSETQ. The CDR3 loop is CASSLNGGNEQFF. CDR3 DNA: TGCGCCAGCAGCTTGAACGGGGGCAATGAGCAGTTCTTC. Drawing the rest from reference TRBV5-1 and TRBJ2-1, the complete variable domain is KAGVTQTPRYLIKTRGQQVTLSCSPISGHRSVSWYQQTPGQGLQFLFEYFSETQRNKGNFPGRFSGRQFSNSRSEMNVSTLELGDSALYLCASSLNGGNEQFFGPGTRLTVL.

The CDR3 DNA sequence: TGCGCCAGCAGCTTCCCGCCGGGACAGGGGGCGTTCGGAGATACGCAGTATTTT. It encodes CASSFPPGQGAFGDTQYF. The V call is TRBV5-1, the J call TRBJ2-3; 12 bases are a match to TRBD1. The germline CDR1 and CDR2 sequences are SGHRS and YFSETQ. The trim removed 2 bases at V and 5 bases at J, leaving 12 bases unmatched. This CDR3 spans 18 amino acids.

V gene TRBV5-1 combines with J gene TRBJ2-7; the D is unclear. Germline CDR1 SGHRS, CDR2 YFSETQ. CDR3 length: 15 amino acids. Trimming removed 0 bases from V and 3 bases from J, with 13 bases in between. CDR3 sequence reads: CASSLEAGLSYEQYF. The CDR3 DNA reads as TGCGCCAGCAGCTTGGAGGCCGGTTTAAGCTACGAGCAGTACTTC.

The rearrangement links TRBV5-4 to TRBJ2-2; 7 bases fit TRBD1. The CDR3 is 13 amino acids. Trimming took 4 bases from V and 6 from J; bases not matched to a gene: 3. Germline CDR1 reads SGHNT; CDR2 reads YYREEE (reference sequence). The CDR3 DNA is TGTGCCAGCAGCAGGGGGCGCCCCGGGGAGCTGTTTTTT. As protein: CASSRGRPGELFF. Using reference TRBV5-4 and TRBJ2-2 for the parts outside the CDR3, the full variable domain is ETGVTQSPTHLIKTRGQQVTLRCSSQSGHNTVSWYQQALGQGPQFIFQYYREEENGRGNFPPRFSGLQFPNYSSELNVNALELDDSALYLCASSRGRPGELFFGEGSRLTVL.

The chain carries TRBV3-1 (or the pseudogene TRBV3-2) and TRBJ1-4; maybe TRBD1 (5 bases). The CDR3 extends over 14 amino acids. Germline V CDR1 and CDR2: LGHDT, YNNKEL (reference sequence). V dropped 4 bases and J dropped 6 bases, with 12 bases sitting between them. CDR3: CASSLWQGDEKLFF. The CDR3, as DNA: TGTGCCAGCAGCCTGTGGCAGGGCGATGAAAAACTGTTTTTT.

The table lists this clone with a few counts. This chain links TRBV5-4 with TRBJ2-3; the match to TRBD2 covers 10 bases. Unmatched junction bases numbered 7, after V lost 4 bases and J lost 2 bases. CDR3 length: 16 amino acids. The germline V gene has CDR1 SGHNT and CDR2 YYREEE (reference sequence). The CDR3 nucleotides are TGTGCCAGCAGCCTTAAGCGGGGGGGACTCACAGATACGCAGTATTTT. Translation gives CASSLKRGGLTDTQYF.

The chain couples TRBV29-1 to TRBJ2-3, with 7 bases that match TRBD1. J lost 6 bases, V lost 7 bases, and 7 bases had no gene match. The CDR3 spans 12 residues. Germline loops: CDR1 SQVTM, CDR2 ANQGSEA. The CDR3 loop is CSAQGIGDTQYF. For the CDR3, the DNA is TGCAGCGCACAGGGGATCGGCGATACGCAGTATTTT.

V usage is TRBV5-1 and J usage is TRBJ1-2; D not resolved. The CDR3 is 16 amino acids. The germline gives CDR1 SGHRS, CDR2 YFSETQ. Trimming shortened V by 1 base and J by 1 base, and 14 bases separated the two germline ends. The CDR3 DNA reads TGCGCCAGCAGCTTGTTGGCCTCTGCGGGTAACTATGGCTACACCTTC. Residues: CASSLLASAGNYGYTF.

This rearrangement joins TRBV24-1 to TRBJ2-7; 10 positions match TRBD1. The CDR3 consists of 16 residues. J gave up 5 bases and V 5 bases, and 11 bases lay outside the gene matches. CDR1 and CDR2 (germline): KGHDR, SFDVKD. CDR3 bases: TGTGCCACCAGTGTTCTCGACAGGGGGCTTGGCGACGAGCAGTACGTC. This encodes CATSVLDRGLGDEQYV.

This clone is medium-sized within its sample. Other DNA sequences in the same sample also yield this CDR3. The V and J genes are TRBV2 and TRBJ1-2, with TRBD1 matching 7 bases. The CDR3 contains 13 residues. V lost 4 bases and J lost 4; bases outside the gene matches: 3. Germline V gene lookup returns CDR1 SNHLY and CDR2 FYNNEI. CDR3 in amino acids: CASSVGTAYGYTF. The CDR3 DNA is TGTGCCAGCAGTGTAGGGACAGCCTATGGCTACACCTTC.

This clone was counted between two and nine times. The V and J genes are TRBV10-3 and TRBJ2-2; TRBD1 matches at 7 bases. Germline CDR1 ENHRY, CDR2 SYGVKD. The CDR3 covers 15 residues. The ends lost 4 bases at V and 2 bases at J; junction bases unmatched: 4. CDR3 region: CAISGQGPNTGELFF. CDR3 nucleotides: TGTGCCATCAGTGGACAGGGCCCTAACACCGGGGAGCTGTTTTTT.

As DNA, the CDR3 is TGTGCCAGCAGTTCCCATGACTCTCGATCGCAGTATTTT. This codes for CASSSHDSRSQYF. V is TRBV27 and J is TRBJ2-3; no definite D call. CDR3 size: 13 residues. Germline CDR1 reads MNHEY; CDR2 reads SMNVEV (reference sequence). The V and J ends lost 4 bases and 10 bases respectively, with 15 bases between them.

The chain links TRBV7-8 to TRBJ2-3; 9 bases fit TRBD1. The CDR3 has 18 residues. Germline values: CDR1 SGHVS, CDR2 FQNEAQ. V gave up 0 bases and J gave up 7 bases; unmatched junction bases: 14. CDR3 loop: CASSLATAKQGAMNTQYF. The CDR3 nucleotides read TGTGCCAGCAGCTTAGCTACAGCAAAACAGGGGGCGATGAATACGCAGTATTTT.

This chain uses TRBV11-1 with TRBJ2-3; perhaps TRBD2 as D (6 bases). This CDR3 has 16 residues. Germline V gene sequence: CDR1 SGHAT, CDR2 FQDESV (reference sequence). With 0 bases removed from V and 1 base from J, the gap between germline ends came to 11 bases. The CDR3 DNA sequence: TGTGCCAGCAGCTTAGCCGGAGCGGGTGGCACAGATACGCAGTATTTT. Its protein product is CASSLAGAGGTDTQYF.

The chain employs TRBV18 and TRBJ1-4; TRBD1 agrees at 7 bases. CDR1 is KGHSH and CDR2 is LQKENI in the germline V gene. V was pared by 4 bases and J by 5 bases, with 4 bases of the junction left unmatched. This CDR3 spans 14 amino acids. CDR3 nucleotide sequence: TGTGCCAGCTCACGGGACAGCCGAAATGAAAAACTGTTTTTT. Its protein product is CASSRDSRNEKLFF.